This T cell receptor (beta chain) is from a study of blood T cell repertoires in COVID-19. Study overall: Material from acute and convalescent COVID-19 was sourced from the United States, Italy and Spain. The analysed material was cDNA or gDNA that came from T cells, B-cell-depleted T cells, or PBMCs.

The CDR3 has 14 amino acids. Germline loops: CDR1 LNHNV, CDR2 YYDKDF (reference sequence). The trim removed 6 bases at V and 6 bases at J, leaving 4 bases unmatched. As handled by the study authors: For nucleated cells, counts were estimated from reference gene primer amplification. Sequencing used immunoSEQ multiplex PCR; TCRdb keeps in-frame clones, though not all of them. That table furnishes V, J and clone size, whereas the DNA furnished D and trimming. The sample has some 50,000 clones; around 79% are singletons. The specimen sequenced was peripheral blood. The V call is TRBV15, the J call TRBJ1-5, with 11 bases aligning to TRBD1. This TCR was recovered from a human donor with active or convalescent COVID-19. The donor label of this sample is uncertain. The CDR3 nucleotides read TGTGCCACCAGTGGGACAGGGGGAATTCAGCCCCAGCATTTT. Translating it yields CATSGTGGIQPQHF.